Sequencing of this T cell receptor (beta chain) was carried out in a study of graft-versus-host responses after intestinal transplantation (dated by TCRdb to 2020 to 2023). Regarding the research as a whole: The transplants that recipients received were multivisceral, liver-intestinal, or isolated intestinal. Anti-thymocyte globulin induction was given to all recipients, followed by maintenance tacrolimus and steroids for 2 to 3 years. Bulk TCR-beta CDR3 sequencing was used to track graft-versus-host and host-versus-graft alloreactive T cell clones in the graft, circulation and bone marrow after intestinal transplantation. Alloreactive clones were identified by sequencing pre-transplant mixed lymphocyte reaction products and comparing these products with unstimulated pre-transplant donor and recipient T cells. A cohort of approximately 24 intestinal transplant recipients, including one retransplant, was enrolled, and 3 patients lacking pretransplant specimens were excluded. Donor T cell macrochimerism was defined as a peak of at least 4% donor T cells among recipient peripheral blood mononuclear cells. Samples from a few later patients were sequenced in-house on an Illumina MiSeq with MiXCR processing rather than by the commercial service.

In the case of this clone: An end of the junction does not agree with germline; a read error may underlie this.

The time point label of this sample denotes: cells obtained before transplantation from donor or recipient. Mixed lymphocyte reactions plated some 200,000 CFSE-labeled pre-transplant responders with some 200,000 irradiated violet-dye-labeled stimulators and were cultured for approximately six days. Proliferating CD3+CD4+CFSE-low and CD3+CD8+CFSE-low responder cells were FACS-sorted on a BD Influx sorter after the mixed lymphocyte reaction. General findings and caveats noted by the study authors: GvH clones were found in recipient bone marrow, and some of the GvH clones appeared earlier in ileal mucosa or blood, which is consistent with an intestinal mucosal origin. Early after transplant, declines in HvG clones were associated with peak levels of circulating GvH clones. In patients with donor T cell macrochimerism, the allografts had high GvH to HvG T cell clonal ratios. Conclusions were limited by the relatively low number and heterogeneity of intestinal transplant patients.

Its CDR3 holds 14 amino acids, cysteine through phenylalanine. Here the CDR3 DNA is all that survives: 42 bases in frame from base 1. The germline V gene yields SGHRS for CDR1 and YFSETQ for CDR2. The protocol used for the library was the immunoSEQ multiplex PCR assay. For most patients, genomic DNA was isolated using the Qiagen DNeasy Blood and Tissue Kit and was shipped frozen to Adaptive Biotechnologies for TCR sequencing. For most patients, high-throughput TCR-beta CDR3 sequencing of genomic DNA was performed by Adaptive Biotechnologies. The original methods were these. TCR sequencing data for 15 to 20 patients were retrieved from Adaptive's ImmunoSEQ software; a few other patients were processed with MiXCR and VDJtools. CD4 versus CD8 sorting errors were corrected by removing sequences found in both subsets at a frequency ratio below 5:1. CDR3 nucleotide sequences shared between donor and recipient were removed because the origin of such sequences could not be assigned. To count as alloreactive, a clone needed at least 2-fold expansion over unstimulated cells and a minimum CFSE-low frequency of 0.002% (template counts) or 0.001% (read counts). Clones were considered mappable if detected in sequenced pre-transplant spleen, lymph node, or MLR CFSE-low populations of the donor or recipient. The cumulative frequency of alloreactive clones was calculated as a percentage of all sequences, weighted by copy number. The table was pulled from immuneACCESS by TCRdb, which kept in-frame rearrangements only. Such tables lose some clones; where checked, under half of the loss comes from unresolved V genes, and the rest has no known cause. Clone size and V and J calls were adopted from that table, with D and trimming inferred from the DNA. For this sample there are 2,500 or so clones; about 26% appear just once. Of the sample, over 4.5% is held by the ten largest clones.

This clonotype was sampled from a human patient who was an organ donor for intestinal transplantation. This receptor chain uses TRBV5-1 and TRBJ1-3; the D gene is perhaps TRBD1, from 5 matching bases. The specimen was alloreactive CD4+ T cells from a mixed lymphocyte reaction culture, collected before transplantation. Read against the paper, the sample's cell subset or site label means: CFSE-low proliferating T cells sorted from roughly six-day pre-transplant mixed lymphocyte reaction (GvH or HvG direction). The CDR3 loop reads CASTLDPGWNTIYF. The DNA is as follows: TGCGCCAGCACCTTGGATCCAGGGTGGAACACCATATATTTT.